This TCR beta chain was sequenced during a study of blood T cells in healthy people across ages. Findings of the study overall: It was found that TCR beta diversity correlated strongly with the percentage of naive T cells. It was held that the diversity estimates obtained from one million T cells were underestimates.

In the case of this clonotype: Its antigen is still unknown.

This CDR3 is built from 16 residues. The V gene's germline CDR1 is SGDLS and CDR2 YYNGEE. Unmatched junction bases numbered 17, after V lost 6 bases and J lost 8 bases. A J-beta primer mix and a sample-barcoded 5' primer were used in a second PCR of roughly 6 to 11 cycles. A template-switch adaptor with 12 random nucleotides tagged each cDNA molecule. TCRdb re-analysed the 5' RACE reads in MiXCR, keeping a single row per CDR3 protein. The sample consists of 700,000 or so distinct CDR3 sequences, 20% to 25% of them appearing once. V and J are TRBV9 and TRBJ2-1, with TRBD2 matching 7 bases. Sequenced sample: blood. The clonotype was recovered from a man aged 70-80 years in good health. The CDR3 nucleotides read TGTGCCAGCACCGAAGGAGGAGGACTAGTGGTCCATGAGCAGTTCTTC. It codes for CASTEGGGLVVHEQFF.